A single sample gave rise to the 26 T cell receptor beta chains below, sequenced in a study of cytomegalovirus exposure and HLA in healthy donors. This PCR relied on a set of 60 Vbeta primers and 13 Jbeta primers. Assay used: immunoSEQ multiplex PCR; TCRdb lists only in-frame clones, some missing. The sample holds 65,000 to 80,000 clones. Sequences were obtained from PBMCs. The receptor source for this set is a man aged 25 to 40 in good health and CMV-seronegative.

The chain carries TRBV5-5 and TRBJ1-2; D may be TRBD1 (5 bases). The V end lost 7 bases, the J end lost 3 bases, and 13 bases lay between the germline ends. The CDR3 has 13 amino acids. Germline values: CDR1 SGHKS, CDR2 YYEKEE (reference sequence). CDR3 sequence: CASGGWVYYGYTF. CDR3 bases: TGTGCCAGCGGGGGGTGGGTCTACTATGGCTACACCTTC.

V is TRBV28 and J is TRBJ2-7, with a possible D match to TRBD2 (5 bases). The germline V and J ends were trimmed by 6 bases and 2 bases, with 17 bases remaining between them. CDR1 and CDR2 (germline): MDHEN, SYDVKM. CDR3 size: 15 residues. Here the CDR3 reads CASSPHPDGAYEQYF. The CDR3 bases are TGTGCCAGCAGCCCCCATCCCGACGGGGCCTACGAGCAGTACTTC.

The rearrangement joins TRBV9 to TRBJ2-3, with TRBD2 identical over 8 bases. The V gene's germline CDR1 is SGDLS and CDR2 YYNGEE. The V gene end was trimmed by 0 bases and the J gene end by 4 bases; junction bases not matched to a gene: 1. This CDR3 region has 14 residues. The DNA for the CDR3 is TGTGCCAGCAGCGTAGTGGGACTAGCAGATACGCAGTATTTT. Residues: CASSVVGLADTQYF.

This chain links TRBV20-1 with TRBJ1-2; TRBD1 agrees at 9 bases. The CDR3 loop spans 11 amino acids. Per germline, CDR1 DFQATT and CDR2 SNEGSKA (reference sequence). This chain's CDR3 is CGGQGTAGYTF. In nucleotides, the CDR3 is TGCGGAGGACAGGGGACTGCTGGCTACACCTTC.

This chain joins TRBV6-4 and TRBJ2-1; 10 nucleotides agree with TRBD2. The CDR3 extends over 16 amino acids. Germline trimming cut 2 bases from V and 4 bases from J; bases unmatched to any gene: 5. Germline lookup yields CDR1 MRHNA and CDR2 SNTAGT. In DNA, the CDR3 is TGTGCCAGCAGTGACCGGGCTAGCGGGGGATACAATGAGCAGTTCTTC. It encodes CASSDRASGGYNEQFF.

The chain links TRBV4-1 to TRBJ2-7; D possibly corresponds to TRBD1 (5 bases). This CDR3 spans 14 amino acids. Germline V gives CDR1 MGHRA, CDR2 YSYEKL. The germline V and J ends were trimmed by 5 bases and 2 bases, with 13 bases remaining between them. CDR3 in DNA: TGCGCCAGCAGCTCCTGGACATCAACCTACGAGCAGTACTTC. Protein sequence: CASSSWTSTYEQYF.

This chain uses TRBV9 with TRBJ2-1, with D perhaps matching TRBD2 (6 bases). Between the trimmed V and J ends, which lost 0 bases and 2 bases, there was a span of 9 bases. The germline V gene has CDR1 SGDLS and CDR2 YYNGEE. This CDR3 is 15 amino acids long. CDR3 nucleotides: TGTGCCAGCAGCGTAGGGAGGGCCACCTACAATGAGCAGTTCTTC. Its translation is CASSVGRATYNEQFF.

This chain connects TRBV7-2 to TRBJ2-1; 8 bases match TRBD2. V was pared by 10 bases and J by 1 base, with 9 bases of the junction left unmatched. The CDR3 loop spans 15 amino acids. Germline CDR1 and CDR2: SGHTA and FQGNSA. This CDR3 is CATASRGGSYNEQFF. In nucleotides, the CDR3 is TGTGCCACCGCGTCCCGGGGGGGGTCCTACAATGAGCAGTTCTTC. Filled out from reference TRBV7-2 and TRBJ2-1, the complete variable domain reads GAGVSQSPSNKVTEKGKDVELRCDPISGHTALYWYRQSLGQGLEFLIYFQGNSAPDKSGLPSDRFSAERTGGSVSTLTIQRTQQEDSAVYLCATASRGGSYNEQFFGPGTRLTVL.

The rearrangement links TRBV5-1 to TRBJ1-1; D remains ambiguous. V lost 0 bases to trimming and J lost 5 bases, with 8 bases between them. The CDR3 has 13 residues. The germline CDR1 and CDR2 sequences are SGHRS and YFSETQ. DNA of the CDR3: TGCGCCAGCAGCTTGGTACAGATGACTGAAGCTTTCTTT. It translates to CASSLVQMTEAFF.

The J gene is TRBJ2-3, the V gene TRBV18; 8 bases are a match to TRBD2. The CDR3 sequence is 13 residues long. The germline CDR1 and CDR2 sequences are KGHSH and LQKENI. Trimming removed 5 bases from V and 4 bases from J; junction bases left unmatched: 2. CDR3 DNA sequence: TGTGCCAGCTCATCCGGGGGGGCAGATACGCAGTATTTT. Its protein product is CASSSGGADTQYF.

The gene calls are TRBV6-5 and TRBJ2-7, with 8 bases that match TRBD1. The CDR3 is 15 residues long. Germline V gene lookup returns CDR1 MNHEY and CDR2 SVGAGI. V dropped 6 bases and J dropped 3; count of bases not matched to a gene: 10. Here the CDR3 DNA reads TGTGCCAGCAGGAGGCAGACAGGGGTATTCTACGAGCAGTACTTC. This translates into CASRRQTGVFYEQYF.

This chain connects TRBV4-1 to TRBJ2-3, with D possibly being TRBD1 (5 bases). The V end lost 0 bases, the J end lost 4 bases, and 17 bases lay between the germline ends. From germline, CDR1 is MGHRA and CDR2 YSYEKL. This CDR3 has 17 residues. The chain's CDR3 is CASSQDQGPLGADTQYF. The CDR3 bases are TGCGCCAGCAGCCAAGACCAGGGCCCGCTTGGGGCAGATACGCAGTATTTT.

The chain recombines TRBV12-5 with TRBJ2-1; TRBD2 agrees at 13 bases. The CDR3 sequence is 13 residues long. Germline assignment: CDR1 LGHNT and CDR2 FRNRAP. V trimming: 9 bases; J trimming: 6 bases; junction bases outside the gene matches: 2. CDR3 in amino acids: CASGLAGVNEQFF. CDR3 nucleotide sequence: TGTGCTAGCGGACTAGCGGGAGTCAATGAGCAGTTCTTC.

The chain joins TRBV5-1 to TRBJ2-6; D is undetermined. The CDR3 is made up of 14 amino acids. The V end lost 4 bases, the J end lost 2 bases, and 7 bases lay between the germline ends. CDR1 and CDR2 from the germline V gene are SGHRS and YFSETQ. CDR3 sequence (DNA): TGCGCCAGCAGCCAGGATCCTGGGGCCAACGTCCTGACTTTC. It specifies CASSQDPGANVLTF.

The chain uses TRBV7-2 and TRBJ2-5; 11 bases are a match to TRBD2. This CDR3 spans 16 amino acids. CDR1 is SGHTA, CDR2 FQGNSA, per germline. The V gene end was trimmed by 2 bases and the J gene end by 1 base; junction bases not matched to a gene: 3. The CDR3 DNA reads TGTGCCAGCAGCTTAAGCACTAGCGGGGGCCAAGAGACCCAGTACTTC. Translated: CASSLSTSGGQETQYF.

V is TRBV18 and J is TRBJ1-2; D possibly corresponds to TRBD1 (5 bases). V lost 0 bases and J lost 4, with 12 bases in between. Per germline, CDR1 KGHSH and CDR2 LQKENI. The CDR3 runs to 15 residues. CDR3 protein: CASSPPSSRVYGYTF. CDR3 DNA: TGTGCCAGCTCACCACCGTCGTCCAGGGTCTATGGCTACACCTTC.

This chain joins TRBV7-9 and TRBJ2-7, with D uncertain. CDR3 length equals 14 residues. V shed 3 bases and J shed 4 bases, with 13 bases lying between them. Germline CDR1 is SEHNR and CDR2 is FQNEAQ (reference sequence). CDR3 DNA: TGTGCCAGCAGCTTGCCGTTCAGGTTTTACGAGCAGTACTTC. This encodes CASSLPFRFYEQYF.

This chain uses TRBV6-5 with TRBJ1-1; D might be TRBD1 (6 bases). Germline V CDR1 and CDR2: MNHEY, SVGAGI. The length of the CDR3 is 15 residues. The V end lost 7 bases, the J end lost 6 bases, and 21 bases lay between the germline ends. CDR3 sequence reads: CASNYFMAGDAEAFF. Here the CDR3 DNA reads TGTGCCAGCAACTACTTTATGGCAGGGGACGCTGAAGCTTTCTTT.

Here the CDR3 reads CAWSVTGGSEAFF. CDR3 sequence (DNA): TGTGCCTGGAGTGTAACGGGGGGGTCTGAAGCTTTCTTT. This rearrangement joins TRBV30 to TRBJ1-1, with D perhaps TRBD1 (5 bases). The CDR3 contains 13 residues. Trimming removed 0 bases from V and 6 bases from J, with 11 bases in between. CDR1 and CDR2 from the germline V gene are GTSNPN and SVGIG (reference sequence).

The chain combines TRBV6-6 with TRBJ1-2, with unresolved D. CDR1 is MNHNY, CDR2 SVGAGI, per germline (reference sequence). V lost 7 bases and J 3 bases, leaving 18 bases between the germline ends. This CDR3 is built from 15 residues. The CDR3 bases are TGTGCCAGCACCGACGGTGGAGGGTGGCACTATGGCTACACCTTC. Its translation: CASTDGGGWHYGYTF.

The chain has TRBV6-5 and TRBJ1-5; unclear D gene. The length of the CDR3 is 13 residues. CDR1 and CDR2 from the germline V gene are MNHEY and SVGAGI. V lost 5 bases and J 6 bases, leaving 11 bases between the germline ends. CDR3 amino acids: CASSAAQLQPQHF. For the CDR3, the DNA is TGTGCCAGCAGTGCTGCACAGCTTCAGCCCCAGCATTTT.

This chain joins TRBV5-1 and TRBJ2-1, with 8 bases lining up with TRBD2. Trimming at V came to 4 bases and at J to 1 base, leaving 10 bases not matched to a gene. Germline loops: CDR1 SGHRS, CDR2 YFSETQ. This CDR3 is 17 amino acids long. Written as DNA, the CDR3 is TGCGCCAGCAGCAAGGAGCGGGAGAGTGGGTCCTACAATGAGCAGTTCTTC. It translates to CASSKERESGSYNEQFF. Complete variable domain (other parts from reference TRBV5-1 and TRBJ2-1): KAGVTQTPRYLIKTRGQQVTLSCSPISGHRSVSWYQQTPGQGLQFLFEYFSETQRNKGNFPGRFSGRQFSNSRSEMNVSTLELGDSALYLCASSKERESGSYNEQFFGPGTRLTVL.

The chain joins TRBV27 to TRBJ2-7; 8 nucleotides agree with TRBD1. V lost 6 bases to trimming and J lost 0 bases; unmatched junction nucleotides: 7. CDR1 is MNHEY, CDR2 SMNVEV, per germline (reference sequence). CDR3 length: 15 amino acids. The CDR3 DNA is TGTGCCAGCAGCTTGGACAGGGAACCCTCCTACGAGCAGTACTTC. Translated, it gives CASSLDREPSYEQYF.

This chain links TRBV2 with TRBJ1-5, with 10 bases matching TRBD1. Trimming cost V 6 bases and J 1 base; bases outside gene matches: 3. CDR3 length: 15 residues. Germline CDR1 SNHLY, CDR2 FYNNEI. In DNA, the CDR3 is TGTGCCAGCAGCTGGGGACAGGGGAGCAATCAGCCCCAGCATTTT. This codes for CASSWGQGSNQPQHF.

The CDR3 sequence is CASSLWTGRSDQPQHF. The CDR3, as DNA: TGTGCCAGCAGCCTTTGGACAGGACGGTCGGATCAGCCCCAGCATTTT. The chain is built from TRBV7-9 and TRBJ1-5, with TRBD1 identical over 7 bases. This CDR3 contains 16 residues. Trimming removed 5 bases from V and 5 bases from J; junction bases left unmatched: 12. Looked up from germline, CDR1 is SEHNR and CDR2 is FQNEAQ (reference sequence). Drawing the rest from reference TRBV7-9 and TRBJ1-5, the complete variable domain is DTGVSQNPRHKITKRGQNVTFRCDPISEHNRLYWYRQTLGQGPEFLTYFQNEAQLEKSRLLSDRFSAERPKGSFSTLEIQRTEQGDSAMYLCASSLWTGRSDQPQHFGDGTRLSIL.

The J gene is TRBJ1-6, the V gene TRBV19, with 10 bases that match TRBD1. Germline trimming cut 4 bases from V and 9 bases from J; bases unmatched to any gene: 6. This CDR3 has 15 residues. Germline CDR1 and CDR2: LNHDA and SQIVND (reference sequence). CDR3 sequence: CASSTSWDRGSPLHF. In DNA, the CDR3 is TGTGCCAGTAGTACCTCTTGGGACAGGGGTTCACCCCTCCACTTT.